This is a list of T cell receptor beta chains from one sample in a study of CD8+ T cells in alopecia areata. Repertoires were generated with immunoSEQ multiplex PCR, while TCRdb's copy carries only in-frame clones and drops some. The profile shows under 95,000 clones, just over 70% of them singletons. The source material was CD8+ T cells sorted from blood, sampled between weeks 44 and 45, from a patient treated with tofacitinib. These receptors were taken from a human donor with alopecia areata. The CDR3 runs from the conserved cysteine through the conserved F or W. The D gene is left open where the match is weak. Where a row states a size, it is once, few, many or the class of an expanded clone; other rows omit it.

d_gene: NA
abundance: NA
j_gene: TRBJ1-4
v_gene: TRBV2
CDR3nt: TGTGCCAGCTCAAACGGATGGCAGGGTGGAGAAAAACTGTTTTTT
CDR3aa: CASSNGWQGGEKLFF

d_gene: NA
abundance: NA
j_gene: TRBJ1-2
v_gene: TRBV30
CDR3nt: TGTGCCGGGGACCAAGAGGGCTATGGCTACACCTTC
CDR3aa: CAGDQEGYGYTF

d_gene: NA
abundance: NA
j_gene: TRBJ1-2
v_gene: TRBV6-6
CDR3nt: TGTGCCAGCAGGCGCGCCGTGGATCCGGATGGCTACACCTTC
CDR3aa: CASRRAVDPDGYTF

d_gene: NA
abundance: NA
j_gene: TRBJ1-1
v_gene: TRBV7-2
CDR3nt: TGTGCCAGCAGCTTGGGTTCGAACACTGAAGCTTTCTTT
CDR3aa: CASSLGSNTEAFF

d_gene: TRBD1
abundance: medium-sized
j_gene: TRBJ2-1
v_gene: TRBV2
CDR3nt: TGTGCCAGCAGTGACAGGGGGCATGAGCAGTTCTTC
CDR3aa: CASSDRGHEQFF

d_gene: TRBD1
abundance: NA
j_gene: TRBJ1-1
v_gene: TRBV6-5
CDR3nt: TGTGCCAGCAGTTCGGGACAGATGAACACTGAAGCTTTCTTT
CDR3aa: CASSSGQMNTEAFF

d_gene: NA
abundance: NA
j_gene: TRBJ1-5
v_gene: TRBV9
CDR3nt: TGTGCCAGCAGCGTAGGGGGGAATAGCAATCAGCCCCAGCATTTT
CDR3aa: CASSVGGNSNQPQHF

d_gene: TRBD2
abundance: NA
j_gene: TRBJ2-3
v_gene: TRBV4-3
CDR3nt: TGCGCCAGCAGCAAACGAGGGCCTAGCGGGCAAATCACAGATACGCAGTATTTT
CDR3aa: CASSKRGPSGQITDTQYF

d_gene: NA
abundance: NA
j_gene: TRBJ2-2
v_gene: TRBV30
CDR3nt: TGTGCCTGGACCGGACTGAATGCCGGGGAGCTGTTTTTT
CDR3aa: CAWTGLNAGELFF

d_gene: TRBD2
abundance: NA
j_gene: TRBJ2-3
v_gene: TRBV7-8
CDR3nt: TGTGCCAGCAGCTTAGTTCACTCGGATAGCGGGGGCACAGATACGCAGTATTTT
CDR3aa: CASSLVHSDSGGTDTQYF

d_gene: TRBD1
abundance: NA
j_gene: TRBJ1-2
v_gene: TRBV27
CDR3nt: TGTGCCAGCAGTTCCACCCGGGACAGGACCAGCTACACCTTC
CDR3aa: CASSSTRDRTSYTF

d_gene: NA
abundance: NA
j_gene: TRBJ2-3
v_gene: TRBV7-2
CDR3nt: TGTGCCAGCAGCTTAGTTGGACTTCGGGGCACAGATACGCAGTATTTT
CDR3aa: CASSLVGLRGTDTQYF

d_gene: NA
abundance: NA
j_gene: TRBJ2-5
v_gene: TRBV5-4
CDR3nt: TGTGCCAGCAGCTTGAATAGCCAAGAGACCCAGTACTTC
CDR3aa: CASSLNSQETQYF

d_gene: NA
abundance: once
j_gene: TRBJ1-1
v_gene: TRBV30
CDR3nt: TGTGCCTGGAGCGATCGGGCCACTGAAGCTTTCTTT
CDR3aa: CAWSDRATEAFF

d_gene: NA
abundance: NA
j_gene: TRBJ1-3
v_gene: TRBV29-1
CDR3nt: TGCAGCGTTGACGTGAGGGGGTCTGGAAACACCATATATTTT
CDR3aa: CSVDVRGSGNTIYF